This T cell receptor beta chain was profiled in a study of blood T cells in healthy people across ages. A J-beta primer mix and a sample-barcoded 5' primer were used in a second PCR of about 7 to 12 cycles. All cDNA molecules were each tagged by a template-switch adaptor with 12 random nucleotides. MiXCR, run by TCRdb on the 5' RACE reads, gives a single entry per CDR3 protein. Here the sample spans hundreds of thousands of distinct CDR3 sequences, 45% to 70% being singletons. The authors extracted at least 6 micrograms of total RNA per sample. Study-level results: For the donors, CMV status was unknown and possibly confounded expanded clonotype changes.

V lost 4 bases, J lost 4 bases, and 7 bases stayed unmatched. Germline lookup yields CDR1 SGHTA and CDR2 FQGNSA. The CDR3 has 16 amino acids. This clonotype was detected many times. Its specificity is unknown. The V gene is TRBV7-2, the J gene TRBJ2-7; 13 bases are shared with TRBD2. The source is a man between 40 and 49 years old in good health. The sample was blood. The CDR3 DNA follows: TGTGCCAGCAGCTCGAGGACTAGCGGGAGCAGGTACGAGCAGTACTTC. It is translated as CASSSRTSGSRYEQYF.